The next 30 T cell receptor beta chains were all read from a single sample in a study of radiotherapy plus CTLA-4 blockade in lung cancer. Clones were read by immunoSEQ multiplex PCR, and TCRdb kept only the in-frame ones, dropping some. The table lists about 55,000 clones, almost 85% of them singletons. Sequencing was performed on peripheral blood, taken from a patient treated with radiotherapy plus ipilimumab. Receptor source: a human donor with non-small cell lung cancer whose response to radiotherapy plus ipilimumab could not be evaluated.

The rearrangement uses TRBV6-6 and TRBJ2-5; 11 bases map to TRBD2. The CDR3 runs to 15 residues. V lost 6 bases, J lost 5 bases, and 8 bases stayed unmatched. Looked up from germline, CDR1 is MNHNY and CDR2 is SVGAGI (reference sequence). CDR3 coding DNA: TGTGCCAGCAGGGTTAGCGGGGGGGCAGGCGAGACCCAGTACTTC. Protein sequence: CASRVSGGAGETQYF.

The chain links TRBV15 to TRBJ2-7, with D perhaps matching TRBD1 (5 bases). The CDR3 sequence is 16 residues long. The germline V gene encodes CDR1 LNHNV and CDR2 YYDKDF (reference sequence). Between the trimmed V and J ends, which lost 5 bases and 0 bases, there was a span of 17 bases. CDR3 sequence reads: CATSSFVGPSSYEQYF. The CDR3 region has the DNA TGTGCCACCAGCTCGTTTGTGGGGCCCTCCTCCTACGAGCAGTACTTC.

The CDR3 bases are TGCAGCGCACTCAGGGGGGAAGAGACCCAGTACTTC. Protein: CSALRGEETQYF. V gene TRBV29-1 combines with J gene TRBJ2-5, with D perhaps matching TRBD1 (7 bases). Germline V gene lookup returns CDR1 SQVTM and CDR2 ANQGSEA. This CDR3 is 12 amino acids long. Trimming removed 7 bases at V and 3 bases at J, with 12 bases between.

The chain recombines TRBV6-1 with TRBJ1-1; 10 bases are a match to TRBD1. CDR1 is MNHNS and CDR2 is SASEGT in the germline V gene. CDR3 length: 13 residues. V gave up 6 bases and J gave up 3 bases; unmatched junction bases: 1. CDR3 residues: CASRGQGYTEAFF. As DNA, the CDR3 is TGTGCCAGCAGGGGACAGGGGTACACTGAAGCTTTCTTT.

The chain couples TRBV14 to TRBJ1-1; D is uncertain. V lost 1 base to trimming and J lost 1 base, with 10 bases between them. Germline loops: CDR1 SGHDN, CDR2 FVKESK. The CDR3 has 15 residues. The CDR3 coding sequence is TGTGCCAGCAGCCAAGTCGGTCGGGAGAACACTGAAGCTTTCTTT. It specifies CASSQVGRENTEAFF.

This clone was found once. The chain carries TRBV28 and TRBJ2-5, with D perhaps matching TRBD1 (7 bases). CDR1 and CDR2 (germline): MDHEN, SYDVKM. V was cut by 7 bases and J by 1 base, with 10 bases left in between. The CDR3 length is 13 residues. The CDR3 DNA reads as TGTGCCAGCATCCAGGGGGGCCAAGAGACCCAGTACTTC. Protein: CASIQGGQETQYF.

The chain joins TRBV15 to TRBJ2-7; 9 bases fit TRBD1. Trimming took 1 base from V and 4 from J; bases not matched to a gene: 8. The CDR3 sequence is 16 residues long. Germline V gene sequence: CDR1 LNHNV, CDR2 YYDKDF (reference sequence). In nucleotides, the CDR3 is TGTGCCACCAGCAGAGGCTCGGGACAGGGTCGGTACGAGCAGTACTTC. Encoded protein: CATSRGSGQGRYEQYF. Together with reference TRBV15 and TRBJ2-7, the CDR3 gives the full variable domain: DAMVIQNPRYQVTQFGKPVTLSCSQTLNHNVMYWYQQKSSQAPKLLFHYYDKDFNNEADTPDNFQSRRPNTSFCFLDIRSPGLGDTAMYLCATSRGSGQGRYEQYFGPGTRLTVT.

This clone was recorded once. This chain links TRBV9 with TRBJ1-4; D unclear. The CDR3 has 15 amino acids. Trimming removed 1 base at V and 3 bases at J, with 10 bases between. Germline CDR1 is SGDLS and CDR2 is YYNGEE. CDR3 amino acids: CASSVFGDANEKLFF. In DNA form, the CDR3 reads TGTGCCAGCAGCGTATTCGGGGATGCTAATGAAAAACTGTTTTTT. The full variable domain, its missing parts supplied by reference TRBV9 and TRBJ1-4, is DSGVTQTPKHLITATGQRVTLRCSPRSGDLSVYWYQQSLDQGLQFLIQYYNGEERAKGNILERFSAQQFPDLHSELNLSSLELGDSALYFCASSVFGDANEKLFFGSGTQLSVL.

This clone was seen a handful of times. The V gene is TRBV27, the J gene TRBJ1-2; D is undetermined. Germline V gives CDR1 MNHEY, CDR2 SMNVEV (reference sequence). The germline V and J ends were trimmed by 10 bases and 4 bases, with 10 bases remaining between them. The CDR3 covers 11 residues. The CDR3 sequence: CATRAGYGYTF. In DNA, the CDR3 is TGTGCCACTCGCGCCGGCTATGGCTACACCTTC.

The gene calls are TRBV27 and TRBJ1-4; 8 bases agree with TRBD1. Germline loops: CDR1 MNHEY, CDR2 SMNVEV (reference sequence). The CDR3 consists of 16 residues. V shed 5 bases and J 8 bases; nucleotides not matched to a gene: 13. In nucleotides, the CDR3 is TGTGCCAGCAGTCAGGACCAGGGGGCCCCATGGGAAAAACTGTTTTTT. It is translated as CASSQDQGAPWEKLFF.

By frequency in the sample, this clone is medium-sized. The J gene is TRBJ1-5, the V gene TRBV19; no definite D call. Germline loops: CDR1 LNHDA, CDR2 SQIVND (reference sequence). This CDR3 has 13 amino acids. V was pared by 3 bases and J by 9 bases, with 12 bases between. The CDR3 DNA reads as TGTGCCAGTAGTATTTCGAGGGAACCGCCCCAGCATTTT. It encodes CASSISREPPQHF.

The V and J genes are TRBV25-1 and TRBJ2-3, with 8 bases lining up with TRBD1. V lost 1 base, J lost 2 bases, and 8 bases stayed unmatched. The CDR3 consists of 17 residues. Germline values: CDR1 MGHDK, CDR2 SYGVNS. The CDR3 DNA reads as TGTGCCAGCAGTGAATCGTACTCGACAGGGGTCACAGATACGCAGTATTTT. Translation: CASSESYSTGVTDTQYF.

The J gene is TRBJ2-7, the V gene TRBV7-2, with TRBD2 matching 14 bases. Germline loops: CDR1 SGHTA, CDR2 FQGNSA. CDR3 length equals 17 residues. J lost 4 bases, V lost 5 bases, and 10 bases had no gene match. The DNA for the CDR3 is TGTGCCAGCAGCGTTCGACTAGCGGGAGGGCTTAATTACGAGCAGTACTTC. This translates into CASSVRLAGGLNYEQYF.

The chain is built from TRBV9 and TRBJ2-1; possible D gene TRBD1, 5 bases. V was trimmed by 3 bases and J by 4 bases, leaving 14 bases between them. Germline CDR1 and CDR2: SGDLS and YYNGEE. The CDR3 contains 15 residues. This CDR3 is CASSETGLSYNEQFF. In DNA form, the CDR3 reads TGTGCCAGCAGCGAAACAGGTCTATCTTACAATGAGCAGTTCTTC.

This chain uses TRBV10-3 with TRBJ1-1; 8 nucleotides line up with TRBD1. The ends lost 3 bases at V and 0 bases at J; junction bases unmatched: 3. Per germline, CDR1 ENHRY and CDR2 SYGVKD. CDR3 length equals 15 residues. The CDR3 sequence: CAISDPQGVNTEAFF. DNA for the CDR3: TGTGCCATCAGTGACCCACAGGGGGTGAACACTGAAGCTTTCTTT.

CDR3 loop: CASSPGTTYNSPLHF. The CDR3 DNA follows: TGTGCCAGCAGTCCGGGTACCACCTATAATTCACCCCTCCACTTT. The chain recombines TRBV27 with TRBJ1-6, with unresolved D. Per germline, CDR1 MNHEY and CDR2 SMNVEV (reference sequence). The CDR3 consists of 15 residues. V lost 5 bases, J lost 2 bases, and 10 bases lay in between.

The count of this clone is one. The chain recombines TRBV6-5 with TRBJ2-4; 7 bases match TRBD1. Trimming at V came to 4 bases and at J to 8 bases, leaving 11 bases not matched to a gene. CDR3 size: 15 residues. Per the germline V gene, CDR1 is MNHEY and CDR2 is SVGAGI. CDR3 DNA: TGTGCCAGCAGTTTCCGACAGGGCAGTAGAGACATTCAGTACTTC. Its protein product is CASSFRQGSRDIQYF.

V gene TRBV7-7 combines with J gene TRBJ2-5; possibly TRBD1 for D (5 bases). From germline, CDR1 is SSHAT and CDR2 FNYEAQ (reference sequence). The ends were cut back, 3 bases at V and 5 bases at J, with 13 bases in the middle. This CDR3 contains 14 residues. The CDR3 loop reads CASSFQGAGETQYF. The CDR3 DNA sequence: TGTGCCAGCAGCTTTCAAGGGGCCGGGGAGACCCAGTACTTC.

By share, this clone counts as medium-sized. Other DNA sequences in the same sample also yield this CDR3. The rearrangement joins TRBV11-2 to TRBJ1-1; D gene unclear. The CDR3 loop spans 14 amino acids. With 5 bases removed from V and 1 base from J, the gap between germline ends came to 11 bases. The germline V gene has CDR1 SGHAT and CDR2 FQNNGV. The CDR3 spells CASSPEVANTEAFF. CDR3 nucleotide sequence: TGTGCCAGCAGCCCCGAAGTAGCGAACACTGAAGCTTTCTTT.

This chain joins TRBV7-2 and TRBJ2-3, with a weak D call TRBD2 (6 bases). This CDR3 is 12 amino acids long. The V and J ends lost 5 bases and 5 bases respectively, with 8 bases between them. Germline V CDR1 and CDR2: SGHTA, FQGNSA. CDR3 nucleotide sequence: TGTGCCAGCAGCATGGGGGGAGATACGCAGTATTTT. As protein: CASSMGGDTQYF.

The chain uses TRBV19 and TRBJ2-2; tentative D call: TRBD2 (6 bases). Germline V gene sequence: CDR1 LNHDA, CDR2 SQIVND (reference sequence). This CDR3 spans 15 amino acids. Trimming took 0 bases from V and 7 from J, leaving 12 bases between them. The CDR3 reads CASSIDGRSVGELFF. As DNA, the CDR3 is TGTGCCAGTAGTATAGACGGGAGAAGTGTCGGGGAGCTGTTTTTT.

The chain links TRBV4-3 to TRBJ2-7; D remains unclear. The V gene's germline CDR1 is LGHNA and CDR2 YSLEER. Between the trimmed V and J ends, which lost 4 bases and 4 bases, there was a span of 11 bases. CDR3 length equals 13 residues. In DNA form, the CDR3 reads TGCGCCAGCAGCCCCCGTCTCAGTTACGAGCAGTACTTC. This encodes CASSPRLSYEQYF.

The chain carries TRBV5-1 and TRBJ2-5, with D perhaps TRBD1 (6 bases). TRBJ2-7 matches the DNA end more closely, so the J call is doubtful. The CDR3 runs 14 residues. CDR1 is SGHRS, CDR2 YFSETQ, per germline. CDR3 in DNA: TGCGCCAGCAGCTCACAGGGTCTTTCCTACGAGCAGTACTTC. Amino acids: CASSSQGLSYEQYF.

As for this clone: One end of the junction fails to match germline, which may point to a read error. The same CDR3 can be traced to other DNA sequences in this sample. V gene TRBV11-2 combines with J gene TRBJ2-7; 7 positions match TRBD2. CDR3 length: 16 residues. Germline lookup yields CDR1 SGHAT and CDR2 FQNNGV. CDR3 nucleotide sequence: TGCGCCAGCAGCCTAAAGCGGGATGGGTTTTCCTACGAGCAGTACTTC. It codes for CASSLKRDGFSYEQYF.

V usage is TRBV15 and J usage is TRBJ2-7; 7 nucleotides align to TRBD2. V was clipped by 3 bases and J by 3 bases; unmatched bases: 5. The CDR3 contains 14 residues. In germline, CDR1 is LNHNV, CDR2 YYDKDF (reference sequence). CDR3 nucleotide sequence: TGTGCCACCAGCAGCCTGGGGGGGAGCTACGAGCAGTACTTC. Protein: CATSSLGGSYEQYF. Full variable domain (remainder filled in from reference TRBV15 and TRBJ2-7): DAMVIQNPRYQVTQFGKPVTLSCSQTLNHNVMYWYQQKSSQAPKLLFHYYDKDFNNEADTPDNFQSRRPNTSFCFLDIRSPGLGDTAMYLCATSSLGGSYEQYFGPGTRLTVT.

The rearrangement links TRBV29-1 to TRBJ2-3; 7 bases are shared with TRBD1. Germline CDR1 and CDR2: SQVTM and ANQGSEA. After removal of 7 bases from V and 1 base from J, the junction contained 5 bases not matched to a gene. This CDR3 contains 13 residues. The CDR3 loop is CSAVGQGTDTQYF. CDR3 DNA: TGCAGCGCCGTCGGACAGGGCACAGATACGCAGTATTTT.

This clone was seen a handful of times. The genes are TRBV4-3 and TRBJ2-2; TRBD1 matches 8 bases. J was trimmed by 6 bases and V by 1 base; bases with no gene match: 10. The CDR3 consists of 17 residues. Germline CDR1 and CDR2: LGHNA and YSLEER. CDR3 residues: CASSQALQGDGAGELFF. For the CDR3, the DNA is TGCGCCAGCAGCCAAGCCCTACAGGGGGATGGGGCCGGGGAGCTGTTTTTT.

The CDR3 here is CASSYSGGQSTDTQYF. Written as DNA, the CDR3 is TGTGCCAGCAGTTACTCCGGGGGACAGAGCACAGATACGCAGTATTTT. The rearrangement links TRBV6-6 to TRBJ2-3, with D possibly matching TRBD1 (7 bases). Germline V gene sequence: CDR1 MNHNY, CDR2 SVGAGI (reference sequence). The CDR3 covers 16 residues. Trimming took 0 bases from V and 0 from J, leaving 10 bases between them.

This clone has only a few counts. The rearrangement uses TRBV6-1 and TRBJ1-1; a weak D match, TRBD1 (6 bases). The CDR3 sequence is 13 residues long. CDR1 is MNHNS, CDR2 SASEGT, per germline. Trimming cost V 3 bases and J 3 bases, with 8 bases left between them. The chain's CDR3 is CASSEGAHTEAFF. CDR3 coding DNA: TGTGCCAGCAGTGAGGGGGCGCACACTGAAGCTTTCTTT.

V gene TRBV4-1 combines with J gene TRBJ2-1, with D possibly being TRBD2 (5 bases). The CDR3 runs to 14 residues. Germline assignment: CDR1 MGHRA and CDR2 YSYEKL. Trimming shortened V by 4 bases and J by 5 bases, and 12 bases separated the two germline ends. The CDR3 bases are TGCGCCAGCAGCCCCCGGGGTCCCCACAATGAGCAGTTCTTC. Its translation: CASSPRGPHNEQFF.